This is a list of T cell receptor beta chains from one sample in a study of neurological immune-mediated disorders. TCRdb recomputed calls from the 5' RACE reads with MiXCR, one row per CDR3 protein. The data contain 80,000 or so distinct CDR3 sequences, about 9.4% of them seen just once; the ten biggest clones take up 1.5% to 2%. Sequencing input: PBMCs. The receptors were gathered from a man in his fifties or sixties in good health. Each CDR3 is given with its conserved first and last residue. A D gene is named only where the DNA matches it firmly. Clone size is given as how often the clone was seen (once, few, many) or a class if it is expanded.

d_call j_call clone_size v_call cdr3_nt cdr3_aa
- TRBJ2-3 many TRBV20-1 TGCAGTGCCTGGACTAGCACAGATACGCAGTATTTT CSAWTSTDTQYF
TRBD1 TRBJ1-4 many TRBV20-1 TGCAGTGCTAGAGACGGACAGGGAACTAATGAAAAACTGTTTTTT CSARDGQGTNEKLFF
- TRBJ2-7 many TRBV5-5 TGTGCCAGCAGCTTACGGACCGCCCTTGACCTCTACGAGCAGTACTTC CASSLRTALDLYEQYF
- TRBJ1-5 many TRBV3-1 TGTGCCAGCAGCCAAGATTGGGTCAGGGGAAGTCAGCCCCAGCATTTT CASSQDWVRGSQPQHF
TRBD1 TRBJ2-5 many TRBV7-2 TGTGCCAGCAGCTTAGGGGACAGGTGGGGGGCCCAGTACTTC CASSLGDRWGAQYF
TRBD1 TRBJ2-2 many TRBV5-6 TGTGCCAGCAGCTTACCAGGGGGAAGAACCGGGGAGCTGTTTTTT CASSLPGGRTGELFF
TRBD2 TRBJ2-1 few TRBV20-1 TGCAGTGCTAACCTACTAGCGGGAGGGCCGTATGCCAGCAATGAGCAGTTCTTC CSANLLAGGPYASNEQFF
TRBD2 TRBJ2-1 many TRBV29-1 TGCAGCGTTGGACTAGCGGGAGGCCTTAGCTCCTACAATGAGCAGTTCTTC CSVGLAGGLSSYNEQFF
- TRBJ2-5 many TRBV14 TGTGCCAGCGGTCCAAGGCAAGAGACCCAGTACTTC CASGPRQETQYF
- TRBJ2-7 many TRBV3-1 TGTGCCAGCAGCCAAGATCCCCATTCGAGGGTCGAGCAGTACTTC CASSQDPHSRVEQYF